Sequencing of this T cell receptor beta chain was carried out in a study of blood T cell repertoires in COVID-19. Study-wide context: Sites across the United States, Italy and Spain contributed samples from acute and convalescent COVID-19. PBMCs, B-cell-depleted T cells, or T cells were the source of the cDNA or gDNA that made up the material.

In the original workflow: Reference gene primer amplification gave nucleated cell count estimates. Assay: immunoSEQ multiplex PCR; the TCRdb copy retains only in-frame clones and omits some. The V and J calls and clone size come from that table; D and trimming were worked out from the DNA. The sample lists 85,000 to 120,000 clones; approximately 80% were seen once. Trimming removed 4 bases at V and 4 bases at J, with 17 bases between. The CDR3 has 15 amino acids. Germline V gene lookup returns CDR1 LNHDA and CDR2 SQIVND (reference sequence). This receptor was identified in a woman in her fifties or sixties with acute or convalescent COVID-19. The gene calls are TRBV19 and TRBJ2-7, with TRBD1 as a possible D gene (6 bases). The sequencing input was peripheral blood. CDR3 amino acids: CASSTHGTPSYEQYF. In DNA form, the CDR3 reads TGTGCCAGTAGTACCCACGGGACACCTTCGTACGAGCAGTACTTC.